This TCR beta chain was found in a study of PD-1 blockade in classical Hodgkin lymphoma. The repertoire was sequenced with immunoSEQ multiplex PCR; TCRdb's copy has only in-frame clones and lacks some. Of 6,000 to 6,500 clones in the sample, about 82% were seen once. All trial patients relapsed after autologous stem cell transplantation. This clonotype was obtained from a human donor with classical Hodgkin lymphoma. The material sequenced was peripheral blood mononuclear cells (PBMCs), taken before the second cycle of nivolumab.

CDR3 nucleotides: TGTGCCAGCAGCTTACGGGGGGGGACCCAAGAGACCCAGTACTTC. The encoded protein is CASSLRGGTQETQYF. This chain uses TRBV7-9 with TRBJ2-5; 8 positions agree with TRBD2. This CDR3 spans 15 amino acids. The J segment lost 1 base and the V segment lost 2 bases, leaving 3 bases of the junction unmatched. Germline CDR1 is SEHNR and CDR2 is FQNEAQ (reference sequence).